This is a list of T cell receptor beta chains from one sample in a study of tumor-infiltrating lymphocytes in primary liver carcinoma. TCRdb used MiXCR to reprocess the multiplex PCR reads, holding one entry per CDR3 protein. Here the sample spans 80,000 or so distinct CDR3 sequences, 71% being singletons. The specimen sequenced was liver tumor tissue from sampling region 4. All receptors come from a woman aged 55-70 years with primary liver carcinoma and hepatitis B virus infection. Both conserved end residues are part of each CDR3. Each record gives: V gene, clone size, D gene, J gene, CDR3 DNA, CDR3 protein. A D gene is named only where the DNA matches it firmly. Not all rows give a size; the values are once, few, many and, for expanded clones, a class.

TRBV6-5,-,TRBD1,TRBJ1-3,TGTGCCAGCAGCTATAGACAGGGAGCAAACACCATATATTTT,CASSYRQGANTIYF
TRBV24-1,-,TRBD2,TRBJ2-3,TGTGCCACCAGTGATCCTATGGGACTAGAGGGAGGTGGAACAGATACGCAGTATTTT,CATSDPMGLEGGGTDTQYF
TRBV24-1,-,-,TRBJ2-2,TGTGCCACCAGTTCTCCTAAGACCTCTACAGAGACCGAGGAGCCGTTTTTT,CATSSPKTSTETEEPFF
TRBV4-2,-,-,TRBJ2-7,TGTGTCAGCAGCCAAGATGGTGATAGTTACGAGCAGTACTTC,CVSSQDGDSYEQYF
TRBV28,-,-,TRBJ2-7,TGTGCCAGCAGTTTGGTCCCCCAGGGCATAGGGCCCTACGAGCAGTACTTC,CASSLVPQGIGPYEQYF
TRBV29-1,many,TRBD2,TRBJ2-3,TGCAGCGTTGAAGTGGGGACTAGCGGGAGGGGCCCTCCAGATACGCAGTATTTT,CSVEVGTSGRGPPDTQYF
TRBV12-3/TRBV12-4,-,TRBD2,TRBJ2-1,TGTGCCAGCAGAACTAGCGGTGGCTACAATGAGCAGTTCTTC,CASRTSGGYNEQFF
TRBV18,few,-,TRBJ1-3,TGTGCCAGCTCACAAACTACTCAGCCTGGAAACACCATATATTTT,CASSQTTQPGNTIYF
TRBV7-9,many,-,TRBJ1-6,TGTGCCAGCAGCTTAAACGAACGGGGATCACCCCTCCACTTT,CASSLNERGSPLHF
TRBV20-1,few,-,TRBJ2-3,TGCAGTGCTGGGACTCCCGGGTCCCCAGATACGCAGTATTTT,CSAGTPGSPDTQYF
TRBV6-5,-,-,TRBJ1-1,TGTGCCAGCAGTTACCCGTGGGGCGGTCCCGAAGCTTTCTTT,CASSYPWGGPEAFF
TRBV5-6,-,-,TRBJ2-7,TGTGCCAGCAGCCGGTCCTTTTCCCCGGAGCCCTCCTACGAGCAGTATTTC,CASSRSFSPEPSYEQYF
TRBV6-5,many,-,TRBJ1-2,TGTGCCAGCAGTTACTCGGTGACCACGGGTGGCTACACCTTC,CASSYSVTTGGYTF
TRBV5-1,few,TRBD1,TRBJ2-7,TGCGCCAGCAGCTTCCTGGACGACAGGGTTGGCGAGCAGTACTTC,CASSFLDDRVGEQYF
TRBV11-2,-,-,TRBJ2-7,TGTGCCAGCAGCTTTGAATGGTGGCAGGTCCACGAACACTACTTC,CASSFEWWQVHEHYF
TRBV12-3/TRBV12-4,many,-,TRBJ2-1,TGTGCCAGCAGTTTAGATAGCCTAGCCGTAGCCCATGAGCAGTTCTTC,CASSLDSLAVAHEQFF
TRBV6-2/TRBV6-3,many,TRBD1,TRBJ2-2,TGTGCCAGCAGTTACTCGCCGGGACAGGGCACCGGGGAGCTGTTTTTT,CASSYSPGQGTGELFF
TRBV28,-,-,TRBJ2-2,TGTGCCGGTAGTTTAGCAGGGTCGAGCACCGGGGAGCTGTTTTTT,CAGSLAGSSTGELFF
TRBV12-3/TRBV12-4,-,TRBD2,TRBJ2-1,TGTGCCAGCAGTCAACCCGGGACTAGCGGTAACAATGAACAGTTCTTC,CASSQPGTSGNNEQFF
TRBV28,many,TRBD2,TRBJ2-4,TGTGCCAGCAGCCAGGATTATAGCGGGATAGCCAAAAACATTCAGTACTTC,CASSQDYSGIAKNIQYF
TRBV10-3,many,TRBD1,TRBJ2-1,TGTGCCATCAGGGGGACAGGGGGTGTTGAGCAGTTCTTC,CAIRGTGGVEQFF
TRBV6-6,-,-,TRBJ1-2,TGTGCCAGCACCCCGGGGCAAGGGTTCGGCTATGACTACACCTTC,CASTPGQGFGYDYTF
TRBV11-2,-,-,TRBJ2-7,TGTGGCAGCAACTTAGAGCCTAGCAGGAGCGGCGAGCAGTACTTC,CGSNLEPSRSGEQYF
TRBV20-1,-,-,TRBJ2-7,TGCAGTGCTAGTGCCCCCACCGGGTGGGAGCAGTACTTC,CSASAPTGWEQYF
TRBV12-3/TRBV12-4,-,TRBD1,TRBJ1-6,TGTGCCAGCAGTGGGGAGACAGGGACTTCACCCCTCCACTTT,CASSGETGTSPLHF
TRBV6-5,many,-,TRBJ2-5,TGTGCCAGCAGTTACACCAGAGGTAACCAAGAGACCCAGTACTTC,CASSYTRGNQETQYF
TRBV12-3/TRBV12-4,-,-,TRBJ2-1,TGTGCCTGCAGTACCGGACAGTACAATGAGCAATTCTTC,CACSTGQYNEQFF
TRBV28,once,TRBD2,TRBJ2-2,TGTGCCAACACCCAAGCGGGAGTCGGTGATACCGGGGAGCTGTTTTTT,CANTQAGVGDTGELFF
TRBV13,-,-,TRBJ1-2,TGTGCCAGCAGCCCATGGGACAACTATGGCTACACCTTC,CASSPWDNYGYTF
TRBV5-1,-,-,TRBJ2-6,TGCGCCAACAGCTTGAATTTCGAGGCTGGGGTCAACGTCCTGACTTTC,CANSLNFEAGVNVLTF
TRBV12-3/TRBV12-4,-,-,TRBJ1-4,TGTGCCAGCAGGGATTTGCCGACTAATGAAGAGCTGTTTTTT,CASRDLPTNEELFF
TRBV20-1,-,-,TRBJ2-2,TGCAGTGCCACCCTGAGGGAGGGGGACACCGGGGAGCTGTCTTTT,CSATLREGDTGELSF
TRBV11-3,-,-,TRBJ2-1,TGTGCCAGCAGCTCCCGGGGGGCGCGGACCATAGGCAATGAGCAGGGCTTC,CASSSRGARTIGNEQGF
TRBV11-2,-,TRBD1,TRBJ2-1,TGCGCAAGCAGCTTACGACCGGGACAGGGATTCTACAATGAGCAGTTCTTC,CASSLRPGQGFYNEQFF
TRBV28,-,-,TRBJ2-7,TGTGCCAGCAGAAGGCAGGTCAGCACCTACGAGCAGTACTTC,CASRRQVSTYEQYF
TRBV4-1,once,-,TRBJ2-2,TGCGCCAGCATCCAAGTAGACATAGGGTTTCCGACCGGGGAGCTGTTTTTT,CASIQVDIGFPTGELFF
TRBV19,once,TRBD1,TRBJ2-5,TGTGTCAGTAGTATAGGGACAGGCCAAGAGACCCAGTACTTC,CVSSIGTGQETQYF
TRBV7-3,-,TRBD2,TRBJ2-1,TGTGCGAGCAGCCCCGGTGGGAGGGCGAGGTCCTACAATGAGCAGTTCTTC,CASSPGGRARSYNEQFF
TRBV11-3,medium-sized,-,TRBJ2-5,TGTGCCAGCAGCCCGAACGGGGAGACCCAGTACTTC,CASSPNGETQYF
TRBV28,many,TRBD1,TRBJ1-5,TGTGCCAGCAGTTTAGTCAGGGGGCGCGGGTCATTCGGCAATCAGCCCCAGCATTTT,CASSLVRGRGSFGNQPQHF